These T cell receptor beta chains were read from a single sample in a study of patients and donors after allogeneic stem cell transplantation. TCRdb re-called the RT-PCR reads through MiXCR, storing one row per CDR3 protein. Among 45,000 to 65,000 distinct CDR3 sequences listed, roughly 15% were seen once. Sequences were obtained from blood, either unsorted or a sorted T cell fraction (not recorded which). These receptors were obtained from a human donor who was either an allogeneic HSCT recipient or a stem cell or donor lymphocyte infusion donor (not recorded which). It is not recorded whose cells these are; they may come from a transplant donor. Both conserved end residues are part of each CDR3. The order of the fields is clone size, J gene, CDR3 length, V gene, D gene, CDR3 protein, CDR3 DNA. D genes are given only for firm matches. Clone size appears in some rows only: once, few, many, or a class for an expanded clone.

size: many; J: TRBJ1-2; length: 15; V: TRBV11-3; D: .; CDR3: CASSLDGAGAGGYTF; DNA: TGTGCCAGCAGCTTAGATGGCGCAGGGGCAGGGGGCTACACCTTC
size: few; J: TRBJ2-7; length: 14; V: TRBV18; D: .; CDR3: CASSPPGRTYEQYF; DNA: TGTGCCAGCTCACCACCGGGACGCACCTACGAGCAGTACTTC
size: .; J: TRBJ2-1; length: 16; V: TRBV9; D: .; CDR3: CASSVVGRSSYNEQFF; DNA: TGTGCCAGCAGCGTAGTTGGGCGGAGCTCCTACAATGAGCAGTTCTTC
size: .; J: TRBJ1-6; length: 17; V: TRBV7-9; D: TRBD1; CDR3: CASSRGTASSYNSPLHF; DNA: TGTGCCAGCAGCCGTGGGACAGCCAGCTCCTATAATTCACCCCTCCACTTT
size: many; J: TRBJ1-2; length: 15; V: TRBV5-1; D: .; CDR3: CASSTDFSANYGYTF; DNA: TGCGCCAGCAGTACCGACTTCTCAGCTAACTATGGCTACACCTTC
size: many; J: TRBJ2-7; length: 15; V: TRBV4-2; D: TRBD2; CDR3: CASSQEAARESEQYF; DNA: TGTGCCAGCAGCCAAGAAGCGGCGCGGGAGAGTGAGCAGTACTTC
size: few; J: TRBJ1-1; length: 16; V: TRBV27; D: TRBD1; CDR3: CASSLVTGEENTEAFF; DNA: TGTGCCAGCAGTTTAGTAACAGGGGAGGAGAACACTGAAGCTTTCTTT
size: once; J: TRBJ1-1; length: 12; V: TRBV6-6; D: .; CDR3: CASYLGQTEAFF; DNA: TGTGCCAGTTACCTTGGACAGACTGAAGCTTTCTTT
size: .; J: TRBJ2-7; length: 16; V: TRBV7-6; D: .; CDR3: CASSLAGHAGYYEQYF; DNA: TGTGCCAGCAGCTTAGCCGGGCACGCCGGTTACTACGAGCAGTACTTC
size: many; J: TRBJ1-1; length: 14; V: TRBV5-5; D: .; CDR3: CASSPTVSNTEAFF; DNA: TGTGCCAGCAGCCCTACCGTCTCGAACACTGAAGCTTTCTTT
size: few; J: TRBJ1-5; length: 16; V: TRBV7-8; D: .; CDR3: CASSLEGRGSNQPQHF; DNA: TGTGCCAGCAGCTTAGAGGGCAGGGGTAGCAATCAGCCCCAGCATTTT
size: few; J: TRBJ1-2; length: 16; V: TRBV6-2/TRBV6-3; D: .; CDR3: CASSYGRAKGAYGYTF; DNA: TGTGCCAGCAGTTACGGCCGCGCCAAAGGAGCGTATGGCTACACCTTC
size: .; J: TRBJ2-7; length: 15; V: TRBV10-3; D: TRBD2; CDR3: CAISSTSGAYYEQYF; DNA: TGTGCCATCAGCTCTACTAGCGGGGCCTACTACGAGCAGTACTTC
size: few; J: TRBJ1-1; length: 16; V: TRBV7-6; D: TRBD1; CDR3: CASSLAYRGVNTEAFF; DNA: TGTGCCAGCAGCTTAGCGTACAGGGGGGTGAACACTGAAGCTTTCTTT
size: once; J: TRBJ2-5; length: 17; V: TRBV19; D: TRBD2; CDR3: CASSILASGAAGETQYF; DNA: TGTGCCAGTAGTATCTTGGCTAGCGGGGCAGCTGGAGAGACCCAGTACTTC
size: .; J: TRBJ2-1; length: 12; V: TRBV29-1; D: .; CDR3: CTIGVFYNEQFF; DNA: TGCACCATTGGGGTTTTCTACAATGAGCAGTTCTTC
size: few; J: TRBJ2-1; length: 14; V: TRBV20-1; D: TRBD2; CDR3: CSARTRLAVNEQFF; DNA: TGCAGTGCTAGAACCCGACTAGCGGTCAATGAGCAGTTCTTC
size: many; J: TRBJ2-1; length: 14; V: TRBV12-3/TRBV12-4; D: .; CDR3: CASSLNRAFGEQFF; DNA: TGTGCCAGCAGTTTAAATCGGGCTTTTGGTGAGCAGTTCTTC
size: .; J: TRBJ1-3; length: 16; V: TRBV10-3; D: .; CDR3: CAITKDSLTSGNTIYF; DNA: TGTGCCATCACCAAGGACTCTCTTACCTCTGGAAACACCATATATTTT
size: .; J: TRBJ2-3; length: 14; V: TRBV3-1; D: .; CDR3: CASSQSLATDTQYF; DNA: TGTGCCAGCAGCCAATCACTAGCCACAGATACGCAGTATTTT
size: few; J: TRBJ2-7; length: 12; V: TRBV24-1; D: .; CDR3: CATRNSWGEQYF; DNA: TGTGCCACCAGGAACTCCTGGGGCGAGCAGTACTTC
size: few; J: TRBJ2-1; length: 13; V: TRBV12-3/TRBV12-4; D: .; CDR3: CASSPSLGNEQFF; DNA: TGTGCCAGCAGTCCCTCGTTGGGAAATGAGCAGTTCTTC
size: .; J: TRBJ2-1; length: 15; V: TRBV12-3/TRBV12-4; D: .; CDR3: CASSLGLDPYNEQFF; DNA: TGTGCCAGCAGTTTAGGCCTAGACCCCTACAATGAGCAGTTCTTC
size: .; J: TRBJ2-7; length: 12; V: TRBV5-1; D: .; CDR3: CASSLSPGEQYF; DNA: TGCGCCAGCAGCTTGTCTCCTGGCGAGCAGTACTTC
size: many; J: TRBJ1-1; length: 14; V: TRBV5-1; D: .; CDR3: CASSETTGNTEAFF; DNA: TGCGCCAGCAGCGAAACTACAGGGAACACTGAAGCTTTCTTT
size: few; J: TRBJ2-5; length: 15; V: TRBV7-8; D: TRBD2; CDR3: CASSFRLAYQETQYF; DNA: TGTGCCAGCAGCTTCCGACTAGCGTACCAAGAGACCCAGTACTTC
size: many; J: TRBJ1-2; length: 15; V: TRBV18; D: .; CDR3: CASSPQGPSNYGYTF; DNA: TGTGCCAGCTCACCACAGGGGCCCTCCAACTATGGCTACACCTTC
size: .; J: TRBJ2-3; length: 11; V: TRBV5-1; D: .; CDR3: CASSFADTQYF; DNA: TGCGCCAGCAGCTTTGCAGATACGCAGTATTTT
size: .; J: TRBJ2-1; length: 15; V: TRBV19; D: .; CDR3: CASNSGGFYYNEQFF; DNA: TGTGCCAGTAACTCCGGGGGCTTCTACTACAATGAGCAGTTCTTC
size: few; J: TRBJ1-3; length: 15; V: TRBV7-8; D: TRBD1; CDR3: CASSSSGTGGNTIYF; DNA: TGTGCCAGCAGCTCCTCCGGGACAGGAGGAAACACCATATATTTT
size: many; J: TRBJ1-6; length: 13; V: TRBV12-3/TRBV12-4; D: .; CDR3: CASSFALNSPLHF; DNA: TGTGCCAGCAGTTTTGCCCTTAATTCACCCCTCCACTTT
size: .; J: TRBJ2-3; length: 17; V: TRBV24-1; D: TRBD2; CDR3: CATSDFRPSGSGDTQYF; DNA: TGTGCCACCAGTGATTTTCGTCCTAGCGGGAGTGGAGATACGCAGTATTTT
size: few; J: TRBJ2-7; length: 14; V: TRBV7-6; D: .; CDR3: CASSLAGVTYEQYF; DNA: TGTGCCAGCAGCTTAGCGGGAGTGACCTACGAGCAGTACTTC
size: once; J: TRBJ2-1; length: 13; V: TRBV5-5; D: TRBD2; CDR3: CASSSAGDNEQFF; DNA: TGTGCCAGCAGCTCGGCGGGAGACAATGAGCAGTTCTTC
size: few; J: TRBJ1-4; length: 14; V: TRBV18; D: .; CDR3: CASSPSRANEKLFF; DNA: TGTGCCAGCTCACCTAGCCGGGCTAATGAAAAACTGTTTTTT
size: many; J: TRBJ1-1; length: 15; V: TRBV7-2; D: .; CDR3: CASSLTAGAVGRAFF; DNA: TGTGCCAGCAGCTTAACGGCAGGGGCAGTGGGCAGGGCTTTCTTT
size: few; J: TRBJ2-7; length: 15; V: TRBV27; D: TRBD1; CDR3: CASSPRTGIGHEQYF; DNA: TGTGCCAGCAGTCCAAGGACAGGGATCGGCCACGAGCAGTACTTC
size: many; J: TRBJ1-2; length: 12; V: TRBV2; D: .; CDR3: CASSGQRYGYTF; DNA: TGTGCCAGCAGCGGACAGCGCTATGGCTACACCTTC
size: few; J: TRBJ2-1; length: 17; V: TRBV7-9; D: .; CDR3: CASSPSIGISSYNEQFF; DNA: TGTGCCAGCAGCCCCAGTATCGGGATCAGCTCCTACAATGAGCAGTTCTTC
size: .; J: TRBJ2-1; length: 13; V: TRBV7-9; D: .; CDR3: CASSLSPEYEQFF; DNA: TGTGCCAGCAGCCTCAGCCCAGAGTATGAGCAGTTCTTC
size: .; J: TRBJ2-7; length: 15; V: TRBV7-9; D: TRBD1; CDR3: CASSILGQGADEQYF; DNA: TGTGCCAGCAGCATCCTAGGACAGGGGGCGGACGAGCAGTACTTC
size: few; J: TRBJ2-7; length: 14; V: TRBV6-5; D: TRBD2; CDR3: CANIHPGGVNEQYF; DNA: TGTGCCAACATCCACCCGGGAGGGGTGAACGAGCAGTACTTC
size: .; J: TRBJ1-3; length: 15; V: TRBV13; D: TRBD1; CDR3: CASSPRDSSGNTIYF; DNA: TGTGCCAGCAGCCCGCGGGACAGTAGTGGAAACACCATATATTTT
size: many; J: TRBJ1-2; length: 12; V: TRBV12-3/TRBV12-4; D: .; CDR3: CASSLNIYGYTF; DNA: TGTGCCAGCAGTTTAAACATCTATGGCTACACCTTC
size: .; J: TRBJ1-4; length: 17; V: TRBV7-6; D: TRBD1; CDR3: CASSLVPGQLSNEKLFF; DNA: TGTGCCAGCAGCTTAGTTCCGGGACAGCTATCTAATGAAAAACTGTTTTTT
size: few; J: TRBJ2-3; length: 15; V: TRBV6-5; D: TRBD1; CDR3: CASSYRTGTRDTQYF; DNA: TGTGCCAGCAGTTATCGGACAGGAACAAGAGATACGCAGTATTTT
size: many; J: TRBJ2-2; length: 16; V: TRBV5-1; D: .; CDR3: CASSLYGTQNTGELFF; DNA: TGCGCCAGCAGCTTGTACGGGACACAGAACACCGGGGAGCTGTTTTTT
size: many; J: TRBJ1-4; length: 15; V: TRBV27; D: .; CDR3: CASSSYGDTDEKLFF; DNA: TGTGCCAGCAGTTCTTACGGGGACACAGATGAAAAACTGTTTTTT
size: many; J: TRBJ2-1; length: 14; V: TRBV27; D: TRBD2; CDR3: CASAVAGVYNEQFF; DNA: TGTGCCAGCGCCGTAGCGGGTGTGTACAATGAGCAGTTCTTC
size: many; J: TRBJ1-1; length: 14; V: TRBV27; D: TRBD1; CDR3: CASSSTGGRSEAFF; DNA: TGTGCCAGCAGTTCCACAGGGGGCCGGTCTGAAGCTTTCTTT
size: few; J: TRBJ1-5; length: 17; V: TRBV6-5; D: .; CDR3: CASRPHPRGSPNQPQHF; DNA: TGTGCCAGCAGGCCCCATCCCAGGGGTTCTCCAAATCAGCCCCAGCATTTT
size: .; J: TRBJ2-7; length: 12; V: TRBV30; D: TRBD1; CDR3: CAWSVDRGEQYF; DNA: TGTGCCTGGAGTGTGGACAGGGGTGAGCAGTACTTC
size: few; J: TRBJ1-1; length: 13; V: TRBV27; D: TRBD1; CDR3: CASSPQGASEAFF; DNA: TGTGCCAGCAGTCCCCAGGGGGCCAGTGAAGCTTTCTTT
size: .; J: TRBJ2-7; length: 14; V: TRBV6-5; D: TRBD1; CDR3: CASSYSTGTHEQYF; DNA: TGTGCCAGCAGTTACTCGACAGGGACCCACGAGCAGTACTTC